This T cell receptor beta chain appears in the sequencing data of a study of cytomegalovirus exposure and HLA in healthy donors (dated by TCRdb to the late 2010s). Context from the whole study: According to a later analysis, the 120 or so validation repertoires were produced on the same platform as the 700 or so repertoires of the first cohort. Along with the approximately 670-subject first cohort, a separate validation cohort of over 90 different subjects was used. The study combined high-throughput TCR immunosequencing, statistical association of individual TCRs with disease status, and machine learning to predict cytomegalovirus infection status. The aim of the study was to test whether cataloging public T cell receptors could identify signatures of past pathogen exposure.

Donors formed part of the validation cohort, which comprised over a hundred subjects and was distinct from the first cohort of 550 to 850 subjects. V and J lose 8 bases and 2 bases, and a span of 10 bases separates them. Taken from cysteine to phenylalanine, the CDR3 has 13 residues. The kept DNA is CDR3 alone, 39 bases in frame from the first base. As encoded in the germline V gene (reference sequence), CDR1 is LNHDA while CDR2 is SQIVND. Library preparation was by the immunoSEQ multiplex PCR assay. The original pipeline was this. A statistical classification framework was built for diagnosing cytomegalovirus status from the catalog of TCR beta chain sequences. Drawn from immuneACCESS, this table holds only the in-frame rearrangements with V and J called that TCRdb kept. Clones are partly lost; checked studies trace under half to an unresolved V gene and leave the rest unexplained. V and J calls and clone size are as listed in that table; D and trimming were resolved from the DNA. The sample contains a few hundred thousand clones, 88% of them found a single time. Approximately 2.9% of the sample lies in the top ten.

General findings and caveats noted by the study authors: A total of 164 TCR beta chains were listed by the study as associated with cytomegalovirus. A few of the identified cytomegalovirus-associated TCR beta chains were confirmed in vitro to be specific for cytomegalovirus antigens. A later analysis found that TCRs clustered in the first cohort also tended to co-occur in the 120 validation repertoires, with more than 90% of cluster scores above 0. The validation cohort had no HLA typing available for a later analysis, so co-occurrence within that cohort was assessed over all 120 or so repertoires. In both the original and validation cohorts, the classifier was reported to diagnose cytomegalovirus status with high specificity and sensitivity. The authors suggested that the approach could potentially be generalized to other disease states and immunological phenotypes. While some public TCRs were present in many individuals, most TCR sequences turned up only very rarely across donors.

About this clone itself: Its binding antigen is unknown. Per-nucleotide qualities are absent, and no much larger clonotype sits a single base away.

Material for sequencing was PBMCs. The rearranged chain carries TRBV19 and TRBJ2-1, and possibly TRBD1, on 5 matching bases. The clonotype was recovered from a woman aged 18-29 years in good health and CMV-seronegative. Here the CDR3 is given as CASCTGPYNEQFF. The sequenced DNA: TGTGCCAGTTGCACAGGACCCTACAATGAGCAGTTCTTC.